This T cell receptor (beta chain) was recorded in a study of identical twins. The table lists this clonotype with many counts. The target antigen is unknown. Template switching added a universal primer site; cDNA carried unique molecular identifiers. In TCRdb, the 5' RACE reads were re-called with MiXCR into one record per CDR3 protein. The sample comprises around 1.7 million distinct CDR3 sequences, under 35% of which are singletons, and approximately 0.25% rests with the top ten. CDR3 length: 13 residues. V lost 2 bases, J lost 2 bases, and 6 bases lay in between. CDR1 and CDR2 from the germline V gene are MNHEY and SVGAGI. General study findings and limits: Beta out-of-frame sequences showed weaker excess sharing between twins. Alpha sequences that were out-of-frame and twin-shared showed an excess of low generation probability. There was more out-of-frame TCR alpha sharing in monozygotic twins than models estimated.

The clonotype comes from a newborn girl in good health. The chain links TRBV6-5 to TRBJ1-2; D may be TRBD1 (5 bases). Material for sequencing was cord blood. The CDR3: CASSYKGNYGYTF. DNA of the CDR3: TGTGCCAGCAGTTACAAGGGGAACTATGGCTACACCTTC.